Below are 11 T cell receptor beta chains sequenced from a single sample in a study of graft-versus-host responses after intestinal transplantation. Assay used: immunoSEQ multiplex PCR; TCRdb lists only in-frame clones, some missing. The sample lists more than 95,000 clones, more than 85% occurring once. Antigen specificity for these receptors is unknown. Sequencing was performed on unstimulated CD8+ T cells sorted from spleen or lymph node cells, taken before intestinal transplant. Receptors were obtained from a human donor who received an intestinal transplant.

The chain employs TRBV4-1 and TRBJ1-2; TRBD1 matches 7 bases. Looked up from germline, CDR1 is MGHRA and CDR2 is YSYEKL. Trimming took 1 base from V and 8 from J; bases not matched to a gene: 13. CDR3 length: 16 residues. CDR3 sequence: CASSQVEGAPSSGYTF. CDR3 coding DNA: TGCGCCAGCAGCCAAGTCGAGGGGGCACCTTCTAGCGGCTACACCTTC.

The genes are TRBV2 and TRBJ2-1; TRBD1 or TRBD2 may be the D gene (5 bases each). V was pared by 6 bases and J by 0 bases, with 15 bases between. The CDR3 has 16 residues. Germline CDR1 and CDR2: SNHLY and FYNNEI. The CDR3 reads CASSPGTVSSYNEQFF. DNA for the CDR3: TGTGCCAGCAGCCCCGGGACCGTAAGCTCCTACAATGAGCAGTTCTTC.

The rearrangement uses TRBV27 and TRBJ2-1; D gene uncertain. Germline-derived CDR1 and CDR2 are MNHEY and SMNVEV (reference sequence). The CDR3 spans 14 residues. Trimming left V 2 bases short and J 0 bases short, with 5 bases between. CDR3 bases: TGTGCCAGCAGTTTAGTTAGCTCCTACAATGAGCAGTTCTTC. The encoded protein is CASSLVSSYNEQFF.

This rearrangement joins TRBV6-5 to TRBJ1-1, with D tentatively TRBD1 (5 bases). The CDR3 is 13 amino acids. Germline V CDR1 and CDR2: MNHEY, SVGAGI. Trimming pared 8 bases from V and 4 bases from J, leaving 14 bases between. The CDR3 reads CASRVGGTTEAFF. CDR3 bases: TGTGCCAGCCGAGTCGGGGGAACCACTGAAGCTTTCTTT.

V and J are TRBV19 and TRBJ1-1, with D maybe TRBD1 (5 bases). This CDR3 has 15 residues. Germline V gene lookup returns CDR1 LNHDA and CDR2 SQIVND (reference sequence). Trimming took 1 base from V and 0 from J, leaving 9 bases between them. CDR3 in DNA: TGTGCCAGTAGTATAGTCGGACAAATGAACACTGAAGCTTTCTTT. This translates into CASSIVGQMNTEAFF.

The V call is TRBV27, the J call TRBJ2-2, with unresolved D. Germline assignment: CDR1 MNHEY and CDR2 SMNVEV (reference sequence). This CDR3 has 13 amino acids. V was cut by 2 bases and J by 6 bases, with 7 bases left in between. CDR3 residues: CASSLNPPGELFF. DNA of the CDR3: TGTGCCAGCAGTTTAAACCCCCCCGGGGAGCTGTTTTTT.

The rearrangement uses TRBV7-2 and TRBJ2-7; 8 nucleotides line up with TRBD1. J gave up 0 bases and V 4 bases, and 2 bases lay outside the gene matches. The CDR3 runs to 14 residues. The germline V gene has CDR1 SGHTA and CDR2 FQGNSA. CDR3 in DNA: TGTGCCAGCAGCTATACAGGGGGCTCCTACGAGCAGTACTTC. It encodes CASSYTGGSYEQYF.

V is TRBV11-3 and J is TRBJ2-1; either TRBD1 or TRBD2 may fit D (5 bases each). CDR1 and CDR2 (germline): SGHNT, YENEEA. V lost 4 bases and J 7 bases, leaving 23 bases between the germline ends. This CDR3 has 17 amino acids. The CDR3 region has the DNA TGTGCCAGCAGCTCGTTTGATGGGGGTAAAAGGTGGAATGAGCAGTTCTTC. Translated: CASSSFDGGKRWNEQFF.

The rearrangement links TRBV5-5 to TRBJ2-7; TRBD1 matches at 9 bases. CDR3 length equals 17 residues. CDR1 SGHKS and CDR2 YYEKEE come from the germline V gene (reference sequence). V shed 0 bases, J shed 3 bases, and the junction held 10 bases outside the gene matches. CDR3 in amino acids: CASSLDRGPLYLYEQYF. CDR3 coding DNA: TGTGCCAGCAGCTTGGACAGGGGGCCCTTATATCTCTACGAGCAGTACTTC. The variable domain in full, with the rest retrieved from reference TRBV5-5 and TRBJ2-7, is DAGVTQSPTHLIKTRGQQVTLRCSPISGHKSVSWYQQVLGQGPQFIFQYYEKEERGRGNFPDRFSARQFPNYSSELNVNALLLGDSALYLCASSLDRGPLYLYEQYFGPGTRLTVT.

The J gene is TRBJ1-1, the V gene TRBV27; TRBD1 might be the D (6 bases). The V gene lost 0 bases and the J gene lost 6 bases, with 17 bases spanning the gap. The CDR3 consists of 16 residues. Germline V gene lookup returns CDR1 MNHEY and CDR2 SMNVEV (reference sequence). The CDR3 loop is CASSLSYGGAEAEAFF. The DNA for the CDR3 is TGTGCCAGCAGTTTATCGTACGGGGGCGCGGAGGCTGAAGCTTTCTTT.

About this clone itself: At one end the junction does not follow the germline gene, possibly because of a read error. The rearrangement links TRBV2 to TRBJ2-5, with 13 bases matching TRBD2. The CDR3 length is 15 residues. Germline V gives CDR1 SNHLY, CDR2 FYNNEI. In DNA form, the CDR3 reads TGTGCCAGCACCCCTCCACCCTCGACCGGGACTAGCGGGGACTTC. Translating gives CASTPPPSTGTSGDF.